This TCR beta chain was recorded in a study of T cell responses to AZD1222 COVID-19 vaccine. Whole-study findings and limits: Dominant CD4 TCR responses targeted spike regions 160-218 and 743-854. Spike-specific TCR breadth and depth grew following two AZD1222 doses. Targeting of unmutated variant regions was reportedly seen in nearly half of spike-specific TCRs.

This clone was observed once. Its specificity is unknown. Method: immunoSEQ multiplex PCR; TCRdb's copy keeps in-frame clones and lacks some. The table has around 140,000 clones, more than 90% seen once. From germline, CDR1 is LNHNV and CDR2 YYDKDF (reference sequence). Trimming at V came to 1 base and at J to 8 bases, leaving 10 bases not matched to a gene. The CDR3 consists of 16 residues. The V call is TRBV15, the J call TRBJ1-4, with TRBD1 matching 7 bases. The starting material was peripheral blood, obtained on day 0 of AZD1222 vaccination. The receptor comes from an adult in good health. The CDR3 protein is CATSRGVATGREKLFF. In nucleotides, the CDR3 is TGTGCCACCAGCAGAGGGGTAGCGACAGGGAGGGAAAAACTGTTTTTT. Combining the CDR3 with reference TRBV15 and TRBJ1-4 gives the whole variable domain DAMVIQNPRYQVTQFGKPVTLSCSQTLNHNVMYWYQQKSSQAPKLLFHYYDKDFNNEADTPDNFQSRRPNTSFCFLDIRSPGLGDTAMYLCATSRGVATGREKLFFGSGTQLSVL.